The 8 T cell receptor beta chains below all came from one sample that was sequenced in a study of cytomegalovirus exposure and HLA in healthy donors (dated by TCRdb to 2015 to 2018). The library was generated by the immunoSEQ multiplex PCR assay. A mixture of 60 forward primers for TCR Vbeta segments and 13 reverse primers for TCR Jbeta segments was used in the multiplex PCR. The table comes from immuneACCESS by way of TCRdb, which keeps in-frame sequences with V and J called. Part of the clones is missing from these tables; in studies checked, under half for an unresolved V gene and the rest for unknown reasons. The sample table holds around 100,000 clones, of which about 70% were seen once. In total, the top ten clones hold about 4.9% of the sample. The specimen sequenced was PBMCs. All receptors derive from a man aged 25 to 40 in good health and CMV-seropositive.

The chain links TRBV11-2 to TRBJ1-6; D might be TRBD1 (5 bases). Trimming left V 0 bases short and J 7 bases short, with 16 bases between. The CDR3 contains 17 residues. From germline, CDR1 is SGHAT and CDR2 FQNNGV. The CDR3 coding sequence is TGTGCCAGCAGCTTAGATGGGGGTAGGGAGGTCAATTCACCCCTCCACTTT. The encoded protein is CASSLDGGREVNSPLHF.

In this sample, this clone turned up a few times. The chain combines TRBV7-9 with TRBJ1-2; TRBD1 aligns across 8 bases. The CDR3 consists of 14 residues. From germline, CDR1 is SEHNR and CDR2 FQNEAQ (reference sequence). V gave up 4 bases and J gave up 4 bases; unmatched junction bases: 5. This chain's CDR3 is CASSSDGTGYGYTF. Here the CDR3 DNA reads TGTGCCAGCAGCTCGGACGGGACAGGCTATGGCTACACCTTC.

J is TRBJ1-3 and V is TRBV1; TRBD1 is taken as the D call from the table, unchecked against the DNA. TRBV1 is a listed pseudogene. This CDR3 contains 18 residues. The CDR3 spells CTSTQSGKTGRSGNTIYF. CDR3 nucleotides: TGCACCAGCACCCAATCAGGGAAGACAGGGCGCTCTGGAAACACCATATATTTT.

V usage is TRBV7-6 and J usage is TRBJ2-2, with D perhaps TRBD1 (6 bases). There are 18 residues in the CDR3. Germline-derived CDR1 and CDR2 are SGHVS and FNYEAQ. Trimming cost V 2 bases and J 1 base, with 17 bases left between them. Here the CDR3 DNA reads TGTGCCAGCAGCTTAACAGGGTTCGGAATCGGGAACACCGGGGAGCTGTTTTTT. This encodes CASSLTGFGIGNTGELFF.

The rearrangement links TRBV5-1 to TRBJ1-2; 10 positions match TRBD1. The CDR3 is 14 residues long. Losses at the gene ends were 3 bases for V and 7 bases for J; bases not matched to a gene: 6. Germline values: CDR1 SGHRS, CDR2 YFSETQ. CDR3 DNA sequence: TGCGCCAGCAGCTGGGGGACAGGGGAAGCTGGCTACACCTTC. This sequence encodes CASSWGTGEAGYTF.

The CDR3 bases are TGCAGTGCTCAGGGGCCAGATACGCAGTATTTT. Its translation: CSAQGPDTQYF. The chain combines TRBV20-1 with TRBJ2-3; TRBD1 is a possible D gene (6 bases). This CDR3 comprises 11 residues. The V gene's germline CDR1 is DFQATT and CDR2 SNEGSKA (reference sequence). V was pared by 5 bases and J by 4 bases, with 7 bases between.

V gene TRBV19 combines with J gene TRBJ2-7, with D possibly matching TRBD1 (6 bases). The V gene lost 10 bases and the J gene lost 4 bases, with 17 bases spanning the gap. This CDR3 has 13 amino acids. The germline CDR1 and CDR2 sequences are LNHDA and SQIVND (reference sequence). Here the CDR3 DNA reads TGTGCCATCTTTTTTCGGACAGAGTACGAGCAGTACTTC. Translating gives CAIFFRTEYEQYF.

CDR3 region: CASRDRDSYGYTF. CDR3 sequence (DNA): TGTGCCAGCAGGGACAGGGACTCCTACGGCTACACCTTC. The rearrangement uses TRBV2 and TRBJ1-2; TRBD1 matches at 8 bases. The length of the CDR3 is 13 residues. Per germline, CDR1 SNHLY and CDR2 FYNNEI. Trimming took 6 bases from V and 8 from J; bases not matched to a gene: 8.